The clone carrying this T cell receptor beta chain showed up many times. The sample belongs to a study of regulatory T cells in long-lasting Graves disease. Study in general: Those Graves' patients who were newly diagnosed had been on antithyroid drugs under 3 months.

The time point was: newly diagnosed GD, antithyroid drugs for less than 3 months. After RNA was extracted from PBMCs, the TCR library was made from it. The CDR3 spans 14 residues. Trimming cost V 6 bases and J 5 bases, with 17 bases left between them. CDR1 SNHLY and CDR2 FYNNEI come from the germline V gene. Sequencing libraries for TCR beta were prepared with iRepertoire HTBI primers and Arm-PCR of CDR3 regions. TCRdb called the multiplex PCR reads again in MiXCR, with one record for every CDR3 protein. The sample includes hundreds of thousands of distinct CDR3 sequences, approximately 13% of them seen just once. In addition, the sample was reused for a study of T cells in Graves' hyperthyroidism and ophthalmopathy.

The sequence was collected from a man aged 25-45 years with Graves disease. Sequenced here: peripheral blood mononuclear cells (PBMCs), sampled at new diagnosis, from a patient treated with antithyroid drugs. V is TRBV2 and J is TRBJ2-7, with TRBD2 as a possible D gene (5 bases). This chain's CDR3 is CASSPRAGLNEQYF. As DNA, the CDR3 is TGTGCCAGCAGCCCTCGCGCGGGTTTGAACGAGCAGTACTTC.